Each of the 17 T cell receptor beta chains below was sequenced from the same sample in a study of blood T cell repertoires in COVID-19. Profiling relied on immunoSEQ multiplex PCR, and the TCRdb table lists in-frame clones only, not all of them. The repertoire holds hundreds of thousands of clones, with 87% as singletons. Sequencing used peripheral blood. The receptors were sampled from a man in his 60s who had recovered from COVID-19.

The genes are TRBV3-1 (or the pseudogene TRBV3-2) and TRBJ1-4, with unresolved D. Trimming shortened V by 0 bases and J by 13 bases, and 9 bases separated the two germline ends. The CDR3 extends over 12 amino acids. CDR1 is LGHDT, CDR2 YNNKEL, per germline (reference sequence). In nucleotides, the CDR3 is TGTGCCAGCAGCCAAGATGCGGCCCCACTGTTTTTT. It yields the protein CASSQDAAPLFF.

J is TRBJ2-1 and V is TRBV24-1; 8 positions match TRBD2. Germline CDR1 and CDR2: KGHDR and SFDVKD. This CDR3 is 15 amino acids long. V lost 6 bases, J lost 10 bases, and 13 bases stayed unmatched. The chain's CDR3 is CATSPSGLDIPEQFF. Here the CDR3 DNA reads TGTGCCACCAGTCCCTCGGGACTAGATATTCCAGAGCAGTTCTTC.

The J gene is TRBJ1-2, the V gene TRBV30, with 11 bases matching TRBD1. Germline V gene lookup returns CDR1 GTSNPN and CDR2 SVGIG (reference sequence). The length of the CDR3 is 15 residues. The J segment lost 6 bases and the V segment lost 6 bases, leaving 12 bases of the junction unmatched. CDR3 protein: CACSGTGGNLHGYTF. The CDR3, as DNA: TGTGCCTGTTCAGGGACAGGGGGTAATTTACATGGCTACACCTTC.

The chain is built from TRBV3-1 (or the pseudogene TRBV3-2) and TRBJ2-7, with D perhaps TRBD1 (6 bases). CDR1 is LGHDT, CDR2 YNNKEL, per germline (reference sequence). The germline V and J ends were trimmed by 6 bases and 3 bases, with 18 bases remaining between them. CDR3 length: 15 amino acids. The CDR3 DNA reads TGTGCCAGCAGAGTAGGGGGTTCCCCCCGCTACGAGCAGTACTTC. Encoded protein: CASRVGGSPRYEQYF.

This chain joins TRBV5-1 and TRBJ2-1; 10 bases agree with TRBD2. The CDR3 is 15 residues long. Trimming took 4 bases from V and 4 from J; bases not matched to a gene: 5. CDR1 is SGHRS, CDR2 YFSETQ, per germline. The CDR3 DNA reads as TGCGCCAGCAGCCCCGGGACTAGCGTTTACAATGAGCAGTTCTTC. Amino acid sequence: CASSPGTSVYNEQFF.

This clone was recorded a few times. The V call is TRBV5-1, the J call TRBJ1-1, with D unresolved. The length of the CDR3 is 13 residues. Trimming shortened V by 1 base and J by 9 bases, and 13 bases separated the two germline ends. Germline V CDR1 and CDR2: SGHRS, YFSETQ. The CDR3 sequence is CASSLSLGPKAFF. CDR3 in DNA: TGCGCCAGCAGCTTGTCTTTGGGCCCTAAAGCTTTCTTT.

The J gene is TRBJ2-3, the V gene TRBV28, with D tentatively TRBD2 (6 bases). From germline, CDR1 is MDHEN and CDR2 SYDVKM. The CDR3 is 15 residues long. V was cut by 6 bases and J by 2 bases, with 15 bases left in between. This CDR3 is CASSHSTRDTDTQYF. The CDR3, as DNA: TGTGCCAGCAGCCATTCGACTAGGGACACAGATACGCAGTATTTT. The entire variable domain, with the rest obtained from reference TRBV28 and TRBJ2-3, is as follows: DVKVTQSSRYLVKRTGEKVFLECVQDMDHENMFWYRQDPGLGLRLIYFSYDVKMKEKGDIPEGYSVSREKKERFSLILESASTNQTSMYLCASSHSTRDTDTQYFGPGTRLTVL.

The CDR3 reads CAWSVGGLGGNTIYF. As DNA, the CDR3 is TGTGCCTGGAGCGTCGGGGGGCTGGGAGGAAACACCATATATTTT. The rearrangement uses TRBV30 and TRBJ1-3, with TRBD1 as a possible D gene (6 bases). The V gene lost 3 bases and the J gene lost 4 bases, with 16 bases spanning the gap. CDR3 length: 15 residues. From germline, CDR1 is GTSNPN and CDR2 SVGIG (reference sequence).

This clone was recorded once. The chain combines TRBV5-1 with TRBJ1-1; the D is unclear. The CDR3 sequence is 13 residues long. CDR1 is SGHRS, CDR2 YFSETQ, per germline. Trimming shortened V by 4 bases and J by 2 bases, and 9 bases separated the two germline ends. In DNA form, the CDR3 reads TGCGCCAGCAGCGTAGCGATAAACACTGAAGCTTTCTTT. Residues: CASSVAINTEAFF. The full variable domain, with the rest looked up from reference TRBV5-1 and TRBJ1-1, is KAGVTQTPRYLIKTRGQQVTLSCSPISGHRSVSWYQQTPGQGLQFLFEYFSETQRNKGNFPGRFSGRQFSNSRSEMNVSTLELGDSALYLCASSVAINTEAFFGQGTRLTVV.

This sequence joins TRBV6-5 and TRBJ1-2; possible D gene TRBD1, 6 bases. The CDR3 is made up of 13 amino acids. With 6 bases removed from V and 8 bases from J, the gap between germline ends came to 16 bases. The germline gives CDR1 MNHEY, CDR2 SVGAGI. CDR3 nucleotide sequence: TGTGCCAGCAGCATAATCCAGGGGAACGGCTACACCTTC. Protein sequence: CASSIIQGNGYTF.

This clone was seen only once. The chain has TRBV3-1 (or the pseudogene TRBV3-2) and TRBJ2-5, with 9 bases aligning to TRBD2. CDR1 is LGHDT, CDR2 YNNKEL, per germline (reference sequence). J gave up 4 bases and V 0 bases, and 12 bases lay outside the gene matches. CDR3 length: 18 residues. Here the CDR3 DNA reads TGTGCCAGCAGCCAAGATGAGGTAGCGGGAGCCCATAGAGAGACCCAGTACTTC. This codes for CASSQDEVAGAHRETQYF.

The chain is built from TRBV29-1 and TRBJ2-7; D call uncertain. The CDR3 has 11 residues. Germline V CDR1 and CDR2: SQVTM, ANQGSEA. Deletions cut 4 bases from V and 2 bases from J, with 6 bases between. CDR3 loop: CSVGQTYEQYF. As DNA, the CDR3 is TGCAGCGTTGGGCAGACCTACGAGCAGTACTTC.

The sample holds one count of this clone. The chain couples TRBV11-2 to TRBJ1-1; D remains ambiguous. Trimming took 4 bases from V and 8 from J, leaving 11 bases between them. Germline V lookup: CDR1 SGHAT, CDR2 FQNNGV. This CDR3 is 12 amino acids long. Written as DNA, the CDR3 is TGTGCCAGCAGCTACCCGGGAGGGGAAGCTTTCTTT. Amino acid sequence: CASSYPGGEAFF. The variable domain in full, completed from reference TRBV11-2 and TRBJ1-1, reads EAGVAQSPRYKIIEKRQSVAFWCNPISGHATLYWYQQILGQGPKLLIQFQNNGVVDDSQLPKDRFSAERLKGVDSTLKIQPAKLEDSAVYLCASSYPGGEAFFGQGTRLTVV.

This rearrangement joins TRBV10-1 to TRBJ2-7, with 7 bases aligning to TRBD2. Trimming took 11 bases from V and 4 from J; bases not matched to a gene: 8. This CDR3 spans 12 amino acids. Germline V gives CDR1 WNHNN, CDR2 SYGVQD (reference sequence). CDR3: CAAGPGRYEQYF. CDR3 in DNA: TGCGCCGCAGGCCCCGGGAGGTACGAGCAGTACTTC.

The chain recombines TRBV12-3 or TRBV12-4 with TRBJ1-1; no definite D call. The CDR3 totals 13 residues. V was clipped by 3 bases and J by 1 base, with 6 bases between them. The CDR3 region is CASSFSPNTEAFF. Here the CDR3 DNA reads TGTGCCAGCAGTTTTAGCCCGAACACTGAAGCTTTCTTT.

The chain joins TRBV27 to TRBJ1-1, with D hard to call. The CDR3 runs to 13 residues. Deletions cut 3 bases from V and 2 bases from J, with 7 bases between. In germline, CDR1 is MNHEY, CDR2 SMNVEV (reference sequence). CDR3 coding DNA: TGTGCCAGCAGTTTCTACGAAAACACTGAAGCTTTCTTT. It yields the protein CASSFYENTEAFF.

The V gene is TRBV2, the J gene TRBJ1-5; 7 bases fit TRBD1. The CDR3 has 14 amino acids. The germline CDR1 and CDR2 sequences are SNHLY and FYNNEI. V shed 6 bases, J shed 6 bases, and the junction held 8 bases outside the gene matches. The CDR3 sequence: CASRVGTAGQPQHF. The CDR3 DNA follows: TGTGCCAGCAGGGTCGGGACAGCAGGTCAGCCCCAGCATTTT.